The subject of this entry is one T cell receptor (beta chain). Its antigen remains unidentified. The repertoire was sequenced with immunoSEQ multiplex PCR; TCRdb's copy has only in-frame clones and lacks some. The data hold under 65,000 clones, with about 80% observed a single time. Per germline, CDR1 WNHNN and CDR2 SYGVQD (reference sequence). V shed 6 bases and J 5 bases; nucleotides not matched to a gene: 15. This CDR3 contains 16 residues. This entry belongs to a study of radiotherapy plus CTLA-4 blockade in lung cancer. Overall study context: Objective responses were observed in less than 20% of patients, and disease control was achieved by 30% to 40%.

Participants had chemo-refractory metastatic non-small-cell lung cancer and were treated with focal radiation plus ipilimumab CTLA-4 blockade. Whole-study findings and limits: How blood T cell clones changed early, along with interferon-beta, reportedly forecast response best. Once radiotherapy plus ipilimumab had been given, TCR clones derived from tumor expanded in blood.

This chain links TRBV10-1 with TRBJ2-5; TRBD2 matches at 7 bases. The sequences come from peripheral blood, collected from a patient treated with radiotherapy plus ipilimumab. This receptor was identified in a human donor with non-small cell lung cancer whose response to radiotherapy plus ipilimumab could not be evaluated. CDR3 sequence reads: CASSPSGTNGRETQYF. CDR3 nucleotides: TGCGCCAGCAGCCCGTCCGGGACTAATGGTCGGGAGACCCAGTACTTC.